Shown below are 4 T cell receptor beta chains from a single sample sequenced in a study of T-cell memory formation after mild COVID-19 (dated by TCRdb to the early 2020s). Preparation of the library involved 5' RACE. TCRdb names Illumina NovaSeq 6000 as the instrument used. TCRdb trimmed public reads at Q25 via fastp, called clones via MiXCR and kept in-frame beta chains. For every CDR3 protein sequence, its rows merge into one entry that carries the most common genes and DNA. This sample gives 350,000 to 400,000 distinct CDR3 sequences in total; about an eighth of them show up just once. About 20% of the sample goes to the ten largest clones. Sequencing was carried out using PBMCs or a T cell subset sorted from them (not recorded which). These receptors all come from a young man who had mild COVID-19 (a few samples of this study predate the infection). The sample titles of this study are shuffled in the database, so cell type and time point are left out; the donor was told from shared clones.

In its sample, this clonotype was seen many times. The CDR3 DNA follows: TGTGCCAGCACGGGGCTGGGCACAGATACGCAGTATTTT. Protein: CASTGLGTDTQYF. The chain couples TRBV4-2 to TRBJ2-3; D may match TRBD1 or TRBD2 (5 bases each). V was shortened by 7 bases and J by 1 base, with 9 bases between the two germline ends. Per germline, CDR1 LGHNA and CDR2 YNFKEQ. This CDR3 has 13 residues.

This clonotype was counted at least ten times. CDR3 sequence: CSAPKRDPYEQYV. The CDR3 DNA reads as TGCAGTGCTCCAAAGAGGGACCCCTACGAGCAGTACGTC. The chain employs TRBV20-1 and TRBJ2-7; either TRBD1 or TRBD2 may supply D (5 bases each). The V and J ends lost 5 bases and 2 bases respectively, with 13 bases between them. Germline V gives CDR1 DFQATT, CDR2 SNEGSKA (reference sequence). There are 13 residues in the CDR3.

Many counts were recorded for this clonotype. This rearrangement joins TRBV29-1 to TRBJ1-1, with 7 bases that match TRBD1. V lost 3 bases and J lost 3; bases outside the gene matches: 4. This CDR3 spans 13 amino acids. Germline V gene sequence: CDR1 SQVTM, CDR2 ANQGSEA. CDR3 amino acids: CSVDTGEDTEAFF. CDR3 in DNA: TGCAGCGTTGATACAGGGGAGGACACTGAAGCTTTCTTT.

This clonotype has a handful of counts. The chain carries TRBV4-3 and TRBJ2-6; D is uncertain. The germline V gene has CDR1 LGHNA and CDR2 YSLEER. The CDR3 contains 17 residues. V was pared by 0 bases and J by 0 bases, with 9 bases between. In DNA form, the CDR3 reads TGCGCCAGCAGCCAAGATATGGATTTCTCTGGGGCCAACGTCCTGACTTTC. Residues: CASSQDMDFSGANVLTF.